Reported below is one T cell receptor beta chain. Its antigen is not identified. Sequenced by immunoSEQ multiplex PCR; TCRdb stores in-frame clones only, minus some. This sample carries under 100,000 clones, just over 90% of them seen once, and the ten largest clones take approximately 6.6%. The sample originates from a study of T cell responses to AZD1222 COVID-19 vaccine. Study findings and constraints: White British ancestry dominated among donors, who included more females, and clonal diversity was possibly underestimated.

This clonotype originated in an adult in good health. Sequenced here: peripheral blood, sampled on day 0 of MenACWY control vaccination.

The CDR3 protein is CASSSEGGSTDTQYF. The DNA for the CDR3 is TGTGCCAGCAGCTCCGAAGGCGGTAGCACAGATACGCAGTATTTT. The rearrangement links TRBV9 to TRBJ2-3; D call uncertain. Trimming removed 4 bases at V and 0 bases at J, with 12 bases between. Germline V CDR1 and CDR2: SGDLS, YYNGEE. This CDR3 has 15 residues.